The rows below give T cell receptor beta chains drawn from one sample of a study of control samples from healthy donors and cancer patients. Clones were read by immunoSEQ multiplex PCR, and TCRdb kept only the in-frame ones, dropping some. The profile shows around 140,000 clones, about nine tenths of them singletons. The sequenced material came from blood. These receptors were collected from a man in his forties or fifties in good health. The CDR3 runs from the conserved cysteine through the conserved F or W. The D gene is left open where the match is weak. Size is omitted from some rows. Given values are once, few, many or a class for expanded clones.

clone_size d_call j_call v_call cdr3_nt cdr3_aa
- - TRBJ2-2 TRBV3-1/TRBV3-2 TGTGCCAGCAGCCATTATTCGAGGGAGTCGAACACCGGGGAGCTGTTTTTT CASSHYSRESNTGELFF
- TRBD2 TRBJ2-5 TRBV18 TGTGCCAGCTCACCCCGGGGGGGGCAAGAGACCCAGTACTTC CASSPRGGQETQYF
- - TRBJ2-3 TRBV9 TGTGCCAGCAGCTCAACCGGGTTCGCCACAGATACGCAGTATTTT CASSSTGFATDTQYF
- - TRBJ1-2 TRBV12-1 TGTGCCAGCAGCTTTTGGGGTAAGGATGGCTACACCTTC CASSFWGKDGYTF
- - TRBJ2-7 TRBV15 TGTGCCACCAGCAGAATTCGAAGGGGTTCCCACGAGCAGTACTTC CATSRIRRGSHEQYF
few - TRBJ1-6 TRBV6-1 TGTGCCAGCAGTGAAATAGGCAGCTCCTATAATTCACCCCTCCACTTT CASSEIGSSYNSPLHF
- TRBD2 TRBJ2-1 TRBV6-2/TRBV6-3 TGTGCCAGCAGTTACCCTGCAGCGGGGGGGCTTTTCAATGAGCAGTTCTTC CASSYPAAGGLFNEQFF
once - TRBJ1-5 TRBV2 TGTGTCGCCAAGGGGGGTCAGCCCCAGCATTTT CVAKGGQPQHF
- - TRBJ1-5 TRBV4-1 TGCGCCAGCAGCCAAGACGGGAGTCAGCCCCAGCATTTT CASSQDGSQPQHF
- - TRBJ1-2 TRBV28 TGTGCCAGCAAACCCCCGGGTGAGGTTGACTATGGCTACACCTTC CASKPPGEVDYGYTF
- - TRBJ2-5 TRBV6-5 TGTGCCAGCAGTCAGCCAGGGATAGAGATCCAGTACTTC CASSQPGIEIQYF
- - TRBJ2-7 TRBV10-2 TGCGCCACCAAGGACCAGGGGTCGTCCTACGAGCAGTACTTC CATKDQGSSYEQYF
- - TRBJ2-7 TRBV15 TGTGCCACCAGCAGAGTGGTCAACTACGAGCAGTACTTC CATSRVVNYEQYF
- - TRBJ2-5 TRBV25-1 TGTGCCAGCAGTGTCCTCGAGGGGGGGACCCAGTACTTC CASSVLEGGTQYF
- TRBD2 TRBJ2-7 TRBV5-1 TGCGCCAGCAGACCGCGGGGGAATAGGAGCTCCTACGAGCAGTACTTC CASRPRGNRSSYEQYF
- - TRBJ1-6 TRBV3-1/TRBV3-2 TGTGCCAGCAGCCAAGATGCAGTGAGCTCCTATAATTCACCCCTCCACTTT CASSQDAVSSYNSPLHF
- TRBD1 TRBJ1-5 TRBV19 TGTGCCAGTAGTCCGACACCAGGGGGCGGACAGCCCCAGCATTTT CASSPTPGGGQPQHF
few - TRBJ2-1 TRBV5-4 TGTGCCAGCAGCCTAACTAGTAGCTCCTACAATGAGCAGTTCTTC CASSLTSSSYNEQFF
- - TRBJ1-2 TRBV7-9 TGTGCCAGCAGCCGTGGACCGACCAACAACTATGGCTACACCTTC CASSRGPTNNYGYTF
- - TRBJ2-7 TRBV24-1 TGTGCCACCAGTGATTTGAACGAGCAGTACTTC CATSDLNEQYF
- - TRBJ1-3 TRBV5-1 TGCGCCAGCAGCTTAGGGCAGCTAAGCTCTGGAAACACCATATATTTT CASSLGQLSSGNTIYF